The 13 T cell receptor beta chains in this list originate from one sample, sequenced in a study of ipilimumab plus nivolumab after autologous stem cell transplantation. Generated by immunoSEQ multiplex PCR, the TCRdb table keeps only in-frame clones and is missing some. The data hold more than 9,000 clones, with around 69% observed a single time. This specimen consisted of PBMCs, obtained in a trial of ipilimumab plus nivolumab as post-transplant consolidation. The receptors originated from a female donor with multiple myeloma.

The rearrangement joins TRBV7-6 to TRBJ2-3, with 7 bases aligning to TRBD1. The V gene's germline CDR1 is SGHVS and CDR2 FNYEAQ. Trimming cost V 5 bases and J 0 bases; bases outside gene matches: 5. This CDR3 is 15 amino acids long. The CDR3 protein is CASSQQGISTDTQYF. CDR3 nucleotide sequence: TGTGCCAGCAGCCAACAGGGGATCAGCACAGATACGCAGTATTTT.

Here the CDR3 DNA reads TGTGCCAGCAGTCTTTCGACTACTCCTAGCACAGATACGCAGTATTTT. It translates to CASSLSTTPSTDTQYF. The chain links TRBV4-2 to TRBJ2-3, with D perhaps TRBD2 (5 bases). The CDR3 has 16 residues. In germline, CDR1 is LGHNA, CDR2 YNFKEQ. The V end was cut by 6 bases, the J end by 0 bases, with 16 bases between.

This sequence joins TRBV28 and TRBJ2-7; the D gene could be TRBD1 or TRBD2 (5 bases each). This CDR3 region has 14 residues. V was shortened by 6 bases and J by 3 bases, with 15 bases between the two germline ends. Germline V CDR1 and CDR2: MDHEN, SYDVKM. In DNA form, the CDR3 reads TGTGCCAGCAGCCCAGGGACCCTAGGCTACGAGCAGTACTTC. It specifies CASSPGTLGYEQYF.

The chain combines TRBV2 with TRBJ2-5; D is possibly TRBD2 (5 bases). V was trimmed by 8 bases and J by 4 bases, leaving 11 bases between them. The CDR3 has 12 amino acids. Germline loops: CDR1 SNHLY, CDR2 FYNNEI. CDR3 sequence: CASGGERETQYF. The CDR3 DNA follows: TGTGCCAGCGGTGGGGAGCGAGAGACCCAGTACTTC.

J is TRBJ1-2 and V is TRBV6-6; D gene unclear. This CDR3 is built from 12 residues. Germline-derived CDR1 and CDR2 are MNHNY and SVGAGI (reference sequence). Trimming stripped 5 bases from V and 5 bases from J, with 9 bases between. CDR3 bases: TGTGCCAGCAGTACCCTAGGGTATGGCTACACCTTC. Its protein product is CASSTLGYGYTF.

The chain combines TRBV25-1 with TRBJ2-3, with 8 positions matching TRBD2. Germline assignment: CDR1 MGHDK and CDR2 SYGVNS. The CDR3 runs 16 residues. The trim removed 5 bases at V and 3 bases at J, leaving 10 bases unmatched. CDR3 sequence (DNA): TGTGCCAGCAGTCCCCACGGCGGGGGGTCAACAGATACGCAGTATTTT. Its translation: CASSPHGGGSTDTQYF. Looking up the rest from reference TRBV25-1 and TRBJ2-3 gives the full variable domain: EADIYQTPRYLVIGTGKKITLECSQTMGHDKMYWYQQDPGMELHLIHYSYGVNSTEKGDLSSESTVSRIRTEHFPLTLESARPSHTSQYLCASSPHGGGSTDTQYFGPGTRLTVL.

This clone was counted once. The chain is built from TRBV5-4 and TRBJ2-2; 9 nucleotides line up with TRBD1. CDR3 length: 16 amino acids. Trimming at V came to 7 bases and at J to 3 bases, leaving 10 bases not matched to a gene. Germline loops: CDR1 SGHNT, CDR2 YYREEE (reference sequence). CDR3 DNA: TGTGCCAGCGGCGGGAAGAGGACAGGGGACACCGGGGAGCTGTTTTTT. Translated: CASGGKRTGDTGELFF.

The J gene is TRBJ1-4, the V gene TRBV7-6; 10 nucleotides line up with TRBD1. V gave up 5 bases and J gave up 7 bases; unmatched junction bases: 19. CDR3 length: 19 residues. Germline lookup yields CDR1 SGHVS and CDR2 FNYEAQ. The CDR3 DNA sequence: TGTGCCAGCAGCCCCAACCCTCCGGACAGGGGGGGGTGGCGTGAAAAACTGTTTTTT. Translated: CASSPNPPDRGGWREKLFF.

The genes are TRBV6-6 and TRBJ1-1; D is undetermined. The CDR3 extends over 14 amino acids. Trimming stripped 2 bases from V and 4 bases from J, with 11 bases between. Germline V gene lookup returns CDR1 MNHNY and CDR2 SVGAGI (reference sequence). CDR3 loop: CASSYPPSTTEAFF. The CDR3 DNA sequence: TGTGCCAGCAGTTACCCCCCAAGTACCACTGAAGCTTTCTTT.

The chain uses TRBV11-2 and TRBJ2-1, with TRBD2 matching 9 bases. Per germline, CDR1 SGHAT and CDR2 FQNNGV. Trimming took 5 bases from V and 9 from J; bases not matched to a gene: 8. CDR3 length equals 14 residues. The CDR3 bases are TGTGCCAGCAGCCCAGCGGGAGGCAAAGGTGAGCAGTTCTTC. Residues: CASSPAGGKGEQFF.

The chain joins TRBV5-1 to TRBJ2-3; 7 positions match TRBD1. The ends lost 3 bases at V and 5 bases at J; junction bases unmatched: 6. CDR1 and CDR2 (germline): SGHRS, YFSETQ. There are 14 residues in the CDR3. In DNA, the CDR3 is TGCGCCAGCAGCTCCGGGACAGTTGGAGATACGCAGTATTTT. This codes for CASSSGTVGDTQYF.

The rearrangement joins TRBV6-4 to TRBJ2-1; the match to TRBD2 covers 8 bases. There are 15 residues in the CDR3. The germline gives CDR1 MRHNA, CDR2 SNTAGT. With 4 bases clipped from V and 4 bases from J, the junction kept 6 bases outside the gene matches. CDR3 amino acids: CASSALAGAYNEQFF. The DNA of the CDR3 is TGTGCCAGCAGTGCTCTAGCGGGTGCATACAATGAGCAGTTCTTC.

The rearrangement links TRBV7-6 to TRBJ2-2; no clear D. The CDR3 consists of 16 residues. Per germline, CDR1 SGHVS and CDR2 FNYEAQ. V shed 0 bases and J shed 4 bases, with 12 bases lying between them. The CDR3 here is CASSLATPKSTGELFF. The CDR3 DNA sequence: TGTGCCAGCAGCTTAGCGACCCCTAAGAGCACCGGGGAGCTGTTTTTT. The full variable domain, rest sourced from reference TRBV7-6 and TRBJ2-2, is GAGVSQSPRYKVTKRGQDVALRCDPISGHVSLYWYRQALGQGPEFLTYFNYEAQQDKSGLPNDRFSAERPEGSISTLTIQRTEQRDSAMYRCASSLATPKSTGELFFGEGSRLTVL.